This passage covers 27 T cell receptor beta chains from one sample sequenced in a study of PD-L1 blockade in urothelial cancer. Time point reported: peripheral blood 6 weeks after treatment start. Libraries were prepared by immunoSEQ multiplex PCR; TCRdb keeps only in-frame clonotypes and omits some of them. The sample carries 35,000 to 40,000 clones, 75% to 90% recorded once. Source: PBMCs, taken around atezolizumab (anti-PD-L1) treatment. All receptors come from a man aged 55-75 years with urothelial cancer.

In its sample, this clone was seen once. The rearrangement joins TRBV7-2 to TRBJ1-4, with D perhaps TRBD1 (6 bases). There are 15 residues in the CDR3. V was cut by 3 bases and J by 8 bases, with 16 bases left in between. CDR1 and CDR2 (germline): SGHTA, FQGNSA. The CDR3 nucleotides are TGTGCCAGCAGCTTCAGGGGTGGCCCTGGGGAAAAACTGTTTTTT. Translated, it gives CASSFRGGPGEKLFF.

The chain recombines TRBV6-4 with TRBJ2-7, with 10 bases aligning to TRBD2. After removal of 4 bases from V and 7 bases from J, the junction contained 10 bases not matched to a gene. Germline CDR1 is MRHNA and CDR2 is SNTAGT. The CDR3 length is 15 residues. The CDR3 DNA is TGTGCCAGCAGTGCCTTAGCGGGAGGTATGGGGGAGCAGTACTTC. As protein: CASSALAGGMGEQYF.

The chain recombines TRBV6-1 with TRBJ1-1; possible D gene TRBD1, 6 bases. Trimming removed 4 bases at V and 5 bases at J, with 17 bases between. The CDR3 runs 15 residues. Germline V gene sequence: CDR1 MNHNS, CDR2 SASEGT. The CDR3 sequence: CASSVVKGGRTEAFF. The CDR3 DNA is TGTGCCAGCAGTGTTGTGAAGGGGGGGAGAACTGAAGCTTTCTTT.

This sequence joins TRBV19 and TRBJ1-1; TRBD1 agrees at 7 bases. The germline CDR1 and CDR2 sequences are LNHDA and SQIVND (reference sequence). The CDR3 has 14 amino acids. V lost 9 bases to trimming and J lost 0 bases; unmatched junction nucleotides: 7. The CDR3 nucleotides read TGTGCCAGCTCCTACAGGGGCTTGAACACTGAAGCTTTCTTT. Translation: CASSYRGLNTEAFF.

This clone was detected only once. V and J are TRBV14 and TRBJ1-2; a weak D match, TRBD1 (6 bases). The CDR3 covers 15 residues. The germline CDR1 and CDR2 sequences are SGHDN and FVKESK. V was cut by 1 base and J by 4 bases, with 13 bases left in between. CDR3 region: CASSQVGQLGYGYTF. CDR3 sequence (DNA): TGTGCCAGCAGCCAAGTGGGACAACTTGGCTATGGCTACACCTTC.

The chain combines TRBV7-2 with TRBJ1-2; TRBD1 matches 9 bases. The CDR3 has 18 residues. The V gene end was trimmed by 5 bases and the J gene end by 7 bases; junction bases not matched to a gene: 20. CDR1 and CDR2 (germline): SGHTA, FQGNSA. CDR3 bases: TGTGCCAGCAGCCCGGGAAGAGGGGCGCCTCGGACAGGGGTTGGCTACACCTTC. Its translation: CASSPGRGAPRTGVGYTF.

The V gene is TRBV6-1, the J gene TRBJ1-5; D gene uncertain. This CDR3 region has 13 residues. The germline V and J ends were trimmed by 2 bases and 9 bases, with 11 bases remaining between them. The germline CDR1 and CDR2 sequences are MNHNS and SASEGT. CDR3 region: CASSESVSRPQHF. CDR3 coding DNA: TGTGCCAGCAGTGAATCGGTTTCTCGGCCCCAGCATTTT.

V gene TRBV19 combines with J gene TRBJ1-4; 8 bases map to TRBD1. After removal of 3 bases from V and 8 bases from J, the junction contained 8 bases not matched to a gene. CDR3 length: 15 residues. Germline CDR1 LNHDA, CDR2 SQIVND (reference sequence). As DNA, the CDR3 is TGTGCCAGTAGTATCCTGACAGGGGCAGGCGAAAAACTGTTTTTT. Encoded protein: CASSILTGAGEKLFF.

The V call is TRBV6-1, the J call TRBJ2-3; possible D gene TRBD2, 6 bases. Between the trimmed V and J ends, which lost 5 bases and 0 bases, there was a span of 12 bases. CDR3 length: 15 residues. Looked up from germline, CDR1 is MNHNS and CDR2 is SASEGT. The DNA for the CDR3 is TGTGCCAGCAGTACCCTAGCGTCTAGCACAGATACGCAGTATTTT. This encodes CASSTLASSTDTQYF.

The V call is TRBV4-3, the J call TRBJ1-2; 7 bases match TRBD1. In germline, CDR1 is LGHNA, CDR2 YSLEER. J lost 4 bases, V lost 0 bases, and 14 bases had no gene match. The CDR3 totals 18 residues. The CDR3 region is CASSQDFLAGGRAYGYTF. CDR3 DNA: TGCGCCAGCAGCCAAGATTTCCTCGCAGGGGGTAGGGCCTATGGCTACACCTTC.

This clone was detected once. The chain recombines TRBV7-6 with TRBJ2-6; D possibly corresponds to TRBD2 (6 bases). This CDR3 has 18 residues. Germline assignment: CDR1 SGHVS and CDR2 FNYEAQ. With 1 base removed from V and 0 bases from J, the gap between germline ends came to 13 bases. The DNA of the CDR3 is TGTGCCAGCAGCTTAGTGCGGGGCCCGAGCTCTGGGGCCAACGTCCTGACTTTC. It specifies CASSLVRGPSSGANVLTF. The full variable domain, its missing parts supplied by reference TRBV7-6 and TRBJ2-6, is GAGVSQSPRYKVTKRGQDVALRCDPISGHVSLYWYRQALGQGPEFLTYFNYEAQQDKSGLPNDRFSAERPEGSISTLTIQRTEQRDSAMYRCASSLVRGPSSGANVLTFGAGSRLTVL.

The sample holds a few counts of this clone. J is TRBJ2-2 and V is TRBV2; D perhaps matches TRBD1 (5 bases). The germline CDR1 and CDR2 sequences are SNHLY and FYNNEI. The CDR3 is 12 amino acids. V was trimmed by 6 bases and J by 8 bases, leaving 10 bases between them. CDR3 DNA sequence: TGTGCCAGCAGCTCGGACATAGGGGAGCTGTTTTTT. This codes for CASSSDIGELFF.

This chain connects TRBV5-1 to TRBJ2-5, with TRBD2 matching over 7 bases. The CDR3 runs to 17 residues. Germline V gene lookup returns CDR1 SGHRS and CDR2 YFSETQ. The V segment lost 4 bases and the J segment 5 bases; nucleotides outside the gene matches: 17. Here the CDR3 reads CASSPTGGFNPIETQYF. DNA for the CDR3: TGCGCCAGCAGCCCCACCGGGGGGTTCAACCCTATTGAGACCCAGTACTTC.

V gene TRBV7-8 combines with J gene TRBJ1-1, with 9 bases matching TRBD1. In germline, CDR1 is SGHVS, CDR2 FQNEAQ. This CDR3 has 17 amino acids. The trim removed 5 bases at V and 0 bases at J, leaving 10 bases unmatched. As DNA, the CDR3 is TGTGCCAGCAGCCTCACAGGGGGCTCGGGAATGAACACTGAAGCTTTCTTT. Translated: CASSLTGGSGMNTEAFF. Based on the CDR3 plus reference TRBV7-8 and TRBJ1-1, the full variable domain is GAGVSQSPRYKVAKRGQDVALRCDPISGHVSLFWYQQALGQGPEFLTYFQNEAQLDKSGLPSDRFFAERPEGSVSTLKIQRTQQEDSAVYLCASSLTGGSGMNTEAFFGQGTRLTVV.

This rearrangement joins TRBV6-1 to TRBJ2-7; 11 bases line up with TRBD2. Germline V gene sequence: CDR1 MNHNS, CDR2 SASEGT. V lost 8 bases and J lost 7; bases outside the gene matches: 4. The CDR3 is made up of 12 amino acids. CDR3 sequence reads: CASSLAGGEQYF. The CDR3 DNA reads as TGTGCCAGCTCGCTAGCGGGAGGTGAGCAGTACTTC.

V and J are TRBV18 and TRBJ1-6; 7 positions agree with TRBD1. After removal of 3 bases from V and 3 bases from J, the junction contained 2 bases not matched to a gene. CDR3 length equals 15 residues. CDR1 is KGHSH, CDR2 LQKENI, per germline. Here the CDR3 DNA reads TGTGCCAGCTCACCCGGGACAGACTATAATTCACCCCTCCACTTT. Encoded protein: CASSPGTDYNSPLHF.

This clone came up once. This sequence joins TRBV20-1 and TRBJ2-7; D gene uncertain. The CDR3 sequence is 11 residues long. Germline loops: CDR1 DFQATT, CDR2 SNEGSKA (reference sequence). The V gene lost 6 bases and the J gene lost 0 bases, with 6 bases spanning the gap. The CDR3 coding sequence is TGCAGTGCGTATAGCTCCTACGAGCAGTACTTC. It encodes CSAYSSYEQYF.

The genes are TRBV4-1 and TRBJ2-4; 7 bases match TRBD2. The CDR3 length is 18 residues. In germline, CDR1 is MGHRA, CDR2 YSYEKL. V lost 1 base and J lost 0; bases outside the gene matches: 9. CDR3 in amino acids: CASSQGSGIQGAKNIQYF. In DNA form, the CDR3 reads TGCGCCAGCAGCCAAGGAAGCGGGATCCAAGGAGCCAAAAACATTCAGTACTTC.

This clone was detected only once. V is TRBV15 and J is TRBJ2-3; TRBD1 might be the D (6 bases). Between the trimmed V and J ends, which lost 3 bases and 4 bases, there was a span of 17 bases. This CDR3 contains 16 residues. Per germline, CDR1 LNHNV and CDR2 YYDKDF (reference sequence). The CDR3, as DNA: TGTGCCACCAGCAGGAGGGTGACAGAGGGGGCAGATACGCAGTATTTT. Translation gives CATSRRVTEGADTQYF. Full variable domain (rest looked up from reference TRBV15 and TRBJ2-3): DAMVIQNPRYQVTQFGKPVTLSCSQTLNHNVMYWYQQKSSQAPKLLFHYYDKDFNNEADTPDNFQSRRPNTSFCFLDIRSPGLGDTAMYLCATSRRVTEGADTQYFGPGTRLTVL.

A single count supports this clone. The J gene is TRBJ2-3, the V gene TRBV4-1; 8 nucleotides agree with TRBD2. This CDR3 comprises 16 residues. Germline CDR1 is MGHRA and CDR2 is YSYEKL. Trimming took 0 bases from V and 1 from J; bases not matched to a gene: 3. The CDR3 DNA reads as TGCGCCAGCAGCCAAGAGAAACTAGCGGGCACAGATACGCAGTATTTT. It specifies CASSQEKLAGTDTQYF.

The chain has TRBV6-5 and TRBJ1-6; D is perhaps TRBD1 (5 bases). The V end was cut by 3 bases, the J end by 6 bases, with 15 bases between. The CDR3 loop spans 16 amino acids. CDR1 and CDR2 (germline): MNHEY, SVGAGI. CDR3: CASSYSREVINSPLHF. In nucleotides, the CDR3 is TGTGCCAGCAGTTATAGCAGGGAGGTAATTAATTCACCCCTCCACTTT.

J is TRBJ1-1 and V is TRBV5-1; D gene uncertain. Per the germline V gene, CDR1 is SGHRS and CDR2 is YFSETQ. Trimming stripped 3 bases from V and 5 bases from J, with 14 bases between. The CDR3 contains 14 residues. This CDR3 is CASSSLISRTEAFF. The CDR3 coding sequence is TGCGCCAGCAGCTCCCTTATTTCTCGGACTGAAGCTTTCTTT.

This rearrangement joins TRBV5-1 to TRBJ2-7; D not resolved. The V and J ends lost 0 bases and 0 bases respectively, with 10 bases between them. The CDR3 has 15 residues. Germline V gene lookup returns CDR1 SGHRS and CDR2 YFSETQ. CDR3 coding DNA: TGCGCCAGCAGCTTGGGTACCGCTAGCTCCTACGAGCAGTACTTC. Its protein product is CASSLGTASSYEQYF.

This chain joins TRBV4-2 and TRBJ2-4, with 12 bases identical to TRBD2. The CDR3 totals 15 residues. CDR1 and CDR2 (germline): LGHNA, YNFKEQ. The V gene end was trimmed by 1 base and the J gene end by 15 bases; junction bases not matched to a gene: 10. The CDR3 protein is CASSQASGGASIGYF. The DNA for the CDR3 is TGTGCCAGCAGCCAAGCTAGCGGGGGGGCGAGCATAGGGTACTTC.

In regard to this clone: At one boundary the junction diverges from the germline segment, which might be a read error. This sequence joins TRBV7-9 and TRBJ1-1; 7 bases map to TRBD1. This CDR3 has 13 amino acids. Germline V CDR1 and CDR2: SEHNR, FQNEAQ (reference sequence). This CDR3 is CASRPQGGTNIFF. The CDR3 DNA sequence: TGTGCCAGCAGACCTCAAGGGGGCACGAATATTTTCTTC. The variable domain in full, with the rest retrieved from reference TRBV7-9 and TRBJ1-1, is DTGVSQNPRHKITKRGQNVTFRCDPISEHNRLYWYRQTLGQGPEFLTYFQNEAQLEKSRLLSDRFSAERPKGSFSTLEIQRTEQGDSAMYLCASRPQGGTNIFFGQGTRLTVV.

The rearrangement links TRBV7-5 to TRBJ2-3; the table gives TRBD2 as D, unverified against the DNA. TRBV7-5 is a recognized pseudogene. The CDR3 is made up of 16 amino acids. CDR3 in amino acids: CARSFETSVWPDTQYF. CDR3 nucleotides: TGTGCCAGAAGCTTTGAGACTAGCGTCTGGCCAGATACGCAGTATTTT.

The V call is TRBV6-6, the J call TRBJ1-6, with 7 bases identical to TRBD1. J gave up 5 bases and V 2 bases, and 3 bases lay outside the gene matches. The CDR3 consists of 15 residues. Germline assignment: CDR1 MNHNY and CDR2 SVGAGI (reference sequence). The CDR3 is CASSYLGQNNSPLHF. CDR3 sequence (DNA): TGTGCCAGCAGTTACCTGGGACAGAATAATTCACCCCTCCACTTT.